Each of the 5 T cell receptor beta chains below was sequenced from the same sample in a study of blood T cell repertoires in COVID-19. The data were produced by immunoSEQ multiplex PCR, yet TCRdb's version contains in-frame clones alone and is incomplete. This sample has fewer than 300,000 clones; over 75% occur once, and the top ten carry about 14%. The specimen was peripheral blood. The source is a human donor in a cohort sampled during active COVID-19.

The chain couples TRBV7-6 to TRBJ2-1; possible D gene TRBD2, 5 bases. Germline V gene data show CDR1 as SGHVS and CDR2 as FNYEAQ. V was cut by 1 base and J by 0 bases, with 7 bases left in between. The CDR3 covers 15 residues. CDR3 coding DNA: TGTGCCAGCAGCTTAGGAACTAGCTCCTACAATGAGCAGTTCTTC. It codes for CASSLGTSSYNEQFF.

CDR3 coding DNA: TGTGCCAGTAGTAACCGAGACACAAATTCACCCCTCCACTTT. Its protein product is CASSNRDTNSPLHF. This rearrangement joins TRBV19 to TRBJ1-6, with no clear D. The CDR3 is 14 residues long. The germline gives CDR1 LNHDA, CDR2 SQIVND (reference sequence). V was clipped by 4 bases and J by 7 bases, with 11 bases between them.

The V call is TRBV11-2, the J call TRBJ1-6; 8 bases match TRBD1. The CDR3 loop spans 14 amino acids. Looked up from germline, CDR1 is SGHAT and CDR2 is FQNNGV. J gave up 7 bases and V 4 bases, and 3 bases lay outside the gene matches. The chain's CDR3 is CASSSTGENSPLHF. CDR3 bases: TGTGCCAGCAGCTCGACAGGGGAAAATTCACCCCTCCACTTT.

The rearrangement joins TRBV18 to TRBJ2-3; D ambiguous. This CDR3 comprises 15 residues. Trimming left V 2 bases short and J 0 bases short, with 9 bases between. Germline V gene sequence: CDR1 KGHSH, CDR2 LQKENI. The CDR3 region is CASSPNTGSTDTQYF. Here the CDR3 DNA reads TGTGCCAGCTCACCAAACACGGGTAGCACAGATACGCAGTATTTT.

This chain links TRBV5-4 with TRBJ2-7; TRBD1 matches 9 bases. The V gene's germline CDR1 is SGHNT and CDR2 YYREEE (reference sequence). The CDR3 is 14 amino acids. With 4 bases clipped from V and 5 bases from J, the junction kept 7 bases outside the gene matches. The CDR3 DNA reads TGTGCCAGCAGCCCAGGGGGACAGGGCCACGAGCAGTACTTC. Its translation is CASSPGGQGHEQYF.